The T cell receptor beta chain under discussion was sequenced for a study of shared clonotypes between healthy human individuals. CDR1 and CDR2 (germline): LNHDA, SQIVND (reference sequence). Between the trimmed V and J ends, which lost 11 bases and 4 bases, there was a span of 18 bases. The CDR3 has 14 amino acids. Overall study results and limits: Sharing across four donors was seen in 5% to 5.5% of naive CD4 clonotypes.

The naive CD8 fraction comprised CD45RO-negative cells positively selected for CCR7 and excluded terminally differentiated effector memory CD45RA+ cells. At deep level, the assay was performed. Several immunoSEQ plates held equal portions of the genomic DNA taken from each subset. Replicate PCRs for sorted subsets used 200 ng DNA; this equaled tens of thousands of T cell genomes. Clones were sequenced by immunoSEQ multiplex PCR, and TCRdb holds only the in-frame ones, with some missing. The table has more than 600,000 clones, roughly 94% seen once. On this clone: Its matching antigen is unknown.

Sample: naive CD8+ T cells sorted from blood. This chain joins TRBV19 and TRBJ2-1; D gene unclear. The sequence came from a young man in good health. The CDR3 here is CAAIGPGPYNEQFF. The DNA for the CDR3 is TGTGCCGCGATCGGCCCAGGTCCATACAATGAGCAGTTCTTC.